The sample holds a few counts of the clone carrying this T cell receptor beta chain. Antigen specificity is unknown. Sorting was used to obtain naive CD8 T cells (CD8+CD4-CCR7+CD45RA+). This sample stems from a study of molecular identifiers for immune sequencing clone quantification. Findings and limits, study-wide: For highly expanded clones, sizes could be underestimated when identical TCR molecules share a barcode.

TCRdb redid the calling of the PCR reads with MiXCR, one entry per CDR3 protein. This table has some 590,000 distinct CDR3 sequences, roughly 23% appearing once. This CDR3 contains 16 residues. Losses at the gene ends were 1 base for V and 7 bases for J; bases not matched to a gene: 9. Germline lookup yields CDR1 DFQATT and CDR2 SNEGSKA (reference sequence). The TCR sequence derives from a human donor in good health. Some libraries in this study had Jurkat cell RNA spiked in. The chain has TRBV20-1 and TRBJ2-1; 11 nucleotides match TRBD2. Sequencing was carried out using naive CD8+ T cells from blood, with Jurkat cell RNA spiked in. Subset defined: FACS-sorted CD8+CD4-CCR7+CD45RA+ naive T cells. The CDR3 spells CSARGYSGGAYNEQFF. The CDR3 coding sequence is TGCAGTGCTAGAGGTTATAGCGGGGGGGCTTATAATGAGCAGTTCTTC.